The source of this TCR beta chain is a study of early T cells in non-severe SARS-CoV-2 infection. Researchers tagged individual cDNA molecules with unique molecular identifiers. MiXCR was run by TCRdb on the 5' RACE reads, yielding one entry per CDR3 protein. The sample holds some 91,000 distinct CDR3 sequences; 14% to 15% are singletons and the top ten take 5.5%. The length of the CDR3 is 12 residues. Germline V gives CDR1 LNHDA, CDR2 SQIVND (reference sequence). As concerns this clonotype: This may be a read error, as it is one base from a much larger clone.

Sample: whole blood. This sequence was found in an adult who was a healthcare worker with PCR-confirmed SARS-CoV-2 infection or an uninfected control (not recorded which). The V call is TRBV19, the J call TRBJ1-5; 8 nucleotides match TRBD1. CDR3 sequence: CASRDRNQPHHF. CDR3 sequence (DNA): TGTGCCAGCCGGGACAGGAATCAGCCCCATCATTTT.